Listed below are T cell receptor beta chains from one sample, sequenced in a study of blood T cell repertoires in COVID-19. Method: immunoSEQ multiplex PCR; TCRdb's copy keeps in-frame clones and lacks some. The sample records hundreds of thousands of clones, approximately 88% being singletons. Specimen: PBMCs or T cells enriched from blood (not recorded which). The source is a middle-aged woman who had recovered from COVID-19. Each CDR3 is given with its conserved first and last residue. D genes are given only for firm matches. The listing skips clone size in some rows; elsewhere it reads once, few, many or a size class.

>-|-|TRBV18|TRBJ2-6
CASSREQGSGANVLTF
TGTGCCAGCTCACGAGAACAGGGTTCTGGGGCCAACGTCCTGACTTTC
>-|-|TRBV3-1/TRBV3-2|TRBJ2-6
CASSQDPDRLGGANVLTF
TGTGCCAGCAGCCAAGATCCCGACAGGCTCGGAGGGGCCAACGTCCTGACTTTC
>-|-|TRBV20-1|TRBJ1-5
CSASFPAENQPQHF
TGCAGTGCTAGTTTCCCAGCGGAGAATCAGCCCCAGCATTTT
>-|-|TRBV19|TRBJ2-6
CASSIDRGPGANVLTF
TGTGCCAGTAGTATAGATCGAGGGCCCGGGGCCAACGTCCTGACTTTC
>few|-|TRBV19|TRBJ2-2
CASSTHSRGNTGELFF
TGTGCCAGTAGTACCCACAGTCGGGGGAACACCGGGGAGCTGTTTTTT
>-|TRBD1|TRBV28|TRBJ1-6
CASSLRTGYNSPLHF
TGTGCCAGCAGTTTACGGACAGGCTATAATTCACCCCTCCACTTT
>-|-|TRBV7-2|TRBJ2-3
CASSKRTADNTQYF
TGTGCCAGCAGCAAACGGACAGCAGATAATACGCAGTATTTT
>-|-|TRBV28|TRBJ2-1
CATSRGGATYNEQFF
TGTGCCACCTCTAGGGGCGGCGCGACCTACAATGAGCAGTTCTTC
>-|TRBD2|TRBV28|TRBJ2-7
CASRRRTSGSFEQYF
TGTGCCAGCAGGCGCCGGACTAGCGGGAGCTTCGAGCAGTACTTC
>-|-|TRBV7-9|TRBJ1-3
CATAANSGNTIYF
TGTGCCACGGCGGCTAACTCTGGAAACACCATATATTTT
>-|TRBD2|TRBV7-3|TRBJ2-1
CASSLLSGRSDEQFF
TGTGCCAGCAGCTTGCTCAGCGGGAGAAGCGATGAGCAGTTCTTC
>-|TRBD2|TRBV5-1|TRBJ2-1
CASSLAGAYNEQFF
TGCGCCAGCAGCTTAGCGGGAGCCTACAATGAGCAGTTCTTC
>-|-|TRBV5-1|TRBJ2-3
CASSWSGYVADTQYF
TGCGCCAGCAGCTGGAGCGGGTATGTCGCAGATACGCAGTATTTT
>-|TRBD1|TRBV5-6|TRBJ1-4
CASSLGQGPEKLFF
TGTGCCAGCAGCTTGGGACAGGGGCCTGAAAAACTGTTTTTT
>-|-|TRBV5-6|TRBJ2-5
CASSRQQETQYF
TGTGCCAGCAGCCGGCAACAGGAGACCCAGTACTTC
>-|-|TRBV3-1/TRBV3-2|TRBJ2-5
CASSGLVSGLTETQYF
TGTGCCAGCAGCGGTTTAGTCTCGGGGTTGACGGAGACCCAGTACTTC
>-|-|TRBV30|TRBJ2-3
CAWSVVGLAERRTDTQYF
TGTGCCTGGAGTGTAGTTGGCTTAGCGGAACGGCGCACAGATACGCAGTATTTT
>-|TRBD2|TRBV24-1|TRBJ2-5
CATSDSLAGGGRETQYF
TGTGCCACCAGTGACTCTTTAGCGGGAGGAGGGCGGGAGACCCAGTACTTC
>few|-|TRBV7-9|TRBJ1-6
CASSRDNSPLHF
TGTGCCAGCAGCCGGGATAATTCACCCCTCCACTTT
>once|TRBD1|TRBV30|TRBJ1-4
CACNRGLGKLFF
TGTGCCTGTAACAGGGGGCTGGGAAAACTGTTTTTT
>once|-|TRBV7-2|TRBJ1-6
CASSFSQGIPPLHF
TGTGCCAGCAGCTTTAGCCAGGGGATTCCACCCCTCCACTTT
>-|-|TRBV10-3|TRBJ2-2
CAISDGQNTGELFF
TGTGCCATCAGTGATGGCCAGAACACCGGGGAGCTGTTTTTT
>-|TRBD2|TRBV5-4|TRBJ2-5
CASSWKGLAGWWEETQYF
TGTGCCAGCAGCTGGAAGGGACTAGCGGGATGGTGGGAGGAGACCCAGTACTTC
>-|-|TRBV28|TRBJ2-7
CASTNYEQYF
TGTGCCAGCACTAACTACGAGCAGTACTTC
>few|TRBD1|TRBV19|TRBJ2-3
CASNGQGTDTQYF
TGTGCCAGTAACGGACAGGGTACAGATACGCAGTATTTT
>-|TRBD1|TRBV11-2|TRBJ2-7
CASSSHRGPYEQYF
TGTGCCAGCAGCTCACACAGGGGACCCTACGAGCAGTACTTC
>-|-|TRBV7-2|TRBJ2-2
CASSPRVTGELFF
TGTGCCAGCAGCCCGCGGGTCACCGGGGAGCTGTTTTTT
>-|-|TRBV5-4|TRBJ2-7
CASSLEGQPSAEQYF
TGTGCCAGCAGCTTGGAGGGGCAGCCCTCGGCCGAGCAGTACTTC
>few|TRBD2|TRBV9|TRBJ2-3
CASSVGTSGGGDTQYF
TGTGCCAGCAGCGTAGGTACTAGCGGGGGTGGAGATACGCAGTATTTT
>-|TRBD2|TRBV7-2|TRBJ2-7
CASSPTSGSYEQYF
TGTGCCAGCAGCCCTACTAGCGGCTCCTACGAGCAGTACTTC
>once|TRBD1|TRBV18|TRBJ2-3
CASSPRSGGDTQYF
TGTGCCAGCTCACCACGGTCAGGGGGAGATACGCAGTATTTT
>-|-|TRBV5-1|TRBJ2-1
CASSLQENEQFF
TGCGCCAGCAGCTTACAGGAAAATGAGCAGTTCTTC
>-|TRBD1|TRBV19|TRBJ1-4
CASSSRDRDRGKLFF
TGTGCCAGTAGTTCCCGGGACAGGGATCGTGGAAAACTGTTTTTT
>-|TRBD1|TRBV5-5|TRBJ1-3
CASSSRGGNTIYF
TGTGCCAGCAGCTCCAGGGGGGGAAACACCATATATTTT
>few|TRBD1|TRBV7-6|TRBJ2-2
CASSSTSRDRVNTGELFF
TGTGCCAGCAGCTCAACATCAAGGGACAGGGTGAACACCGGGGAGCTGTTTTTT
>once|-|TRBV6-2/TRBV6-3|TRBJ2-1
CASSYSSILDEQFF
TGTGCCAGCAGTTACTCGAGCATACTGGATGAGCAGTTCTTC
>-|-|TRBV15|TRBJ1-1
CATSSPGLRVNTEAFF
TGTGCCACCAGCAGTCCAGGGTTAAGGGTAAACACTGAAGCTTTCTTT
>-|TRBD2|TRBV7-6|TRBJ2-7
CASSLVAGAMAYEQYF
TGTGCCAGCAGCTTAGTGGCGGGAGCCATGGCTTACGAGCAGTACTTC
>-|TRBD1|TRBV25-1|TRBJ1-2
CASLGWGQGANYGYTF
TGTGCCAGTCTTGGATGGGGGCAGGGGGCTAACTATGGCTACACCTTC
>-|TRBD1|TRBV4-2|TRBJ1-6
CASSEDRLGYGSPLHF
TGTGCCAGCAGCGAGGACAGGCTAGGGTATGGTTCACCCCTCCACTTT
>-|-|TRBV12-3/TRBV12-4|TRBJ1-6
CASSPQGSPLHF
TGTGCCAGCAGCCCACAGGGTTCACCCCTCCACTTT
>few|-|TRBV4-3|TRBJ1-1
CASSQKLQELNTEAFF
TGCGCCAGCAGCCAAAAATTACAGGAGTTGAACACTGAAGCTTTCTTT
>-|-|TRBV7-9|TRBJ1-1
CASSLGAGTEAFF
TGTGCCAGCAGCCTCGGTGCTGGTACTGAAGCTTTCTTT
>-|TRBD1|TRBV7-2|TRBJ1-5
CASSLEQGARSQPQHF
TGTGCCAGCAGCTTAGAGCAGGGGGCGCGTAGTCAGCCCCAGCATTTT
>few|-|TRBV7-8|TRBJ2-3
CASSFLVSTDTQYF
TGTGCCAGCAGTTTTCTAGTTTCCACAGATACGCAGTATTTT
>-|TRBD2|TRBV7-2|TRBJ2-7
CASSLNIITAGASYEQYF
TGTGCCAGCAGCTTAAACATCATTACAGCGGGAGCATCCTACGAGCAGTACTTC
>once|TRBD1|TRBV7-9|TRBJ1-1
CASSSRGRETEAFF
TGTGCCAGCAGCTCCAGGGGGCGCGAGACTGAAGCTTTCTTT
>-|TRBD2|TRBV10-3|TRBJ2-7
CAIESGTSGTYEQYF
TGTGCCATCGAGTCCGGGACTAGCGGGACCTACGAGCAGTACTTC
>-|-|TRBV25-1|TRBJ2-2
CASSDPAVSGTGELFF
TGTGCCAGCAGTGACCCCGCCGTTTCCGGCACCGGGGAGCTGTTTTTT
>-|TRBD2|TRBV7-2|TRBJ2-7
CASSLGGSTYEQYF
TGTGCCAGCAGCTTAGGCGGGAGCACCTACGAGCAGTACTTC
>-|-|TRBV7-2|TRBJ2-5
CASSGRVRGETQYF
TGTGCCAGCAGCGGCAGGGTTAGGGGAGAGACCCAGTACTTC
>-|TRBD1|TRBV2|TRBJ1-6
CASSEGTGRNSPLHF
TGTGCCAGCAGTGAGGGGACAGGACGTAATTCACCCCTCCACTTT
>-|-|TRBV28|TRBJ2-6
CASSSFLSGANVLTF
TGTGCCAGCAGCTCCTTCCTCTCTGGGGCCAACGTCCTGACTTTC
>-|-|TRBV30|TRBJ1-5
CAWSVQISNQPQHF
TGTGCCTGGAGTGTACAGATTAGCAATCAGCCCCAGCATTTT